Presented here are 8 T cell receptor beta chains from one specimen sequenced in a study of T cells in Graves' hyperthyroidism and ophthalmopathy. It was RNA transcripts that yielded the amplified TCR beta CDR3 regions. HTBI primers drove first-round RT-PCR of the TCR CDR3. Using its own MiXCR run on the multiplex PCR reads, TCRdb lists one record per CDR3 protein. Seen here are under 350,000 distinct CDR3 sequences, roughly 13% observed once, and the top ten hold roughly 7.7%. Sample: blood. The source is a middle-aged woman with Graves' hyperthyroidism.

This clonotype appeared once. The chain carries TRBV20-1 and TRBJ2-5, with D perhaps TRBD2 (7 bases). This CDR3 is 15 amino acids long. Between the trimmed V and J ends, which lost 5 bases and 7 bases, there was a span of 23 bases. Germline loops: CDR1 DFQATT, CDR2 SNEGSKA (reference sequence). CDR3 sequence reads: CSAERGGGAGPTQYF. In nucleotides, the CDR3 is TGCAGTGCTGAGAGGGGGGGGGGAGCGGGACCGACCCAGTACTTC.

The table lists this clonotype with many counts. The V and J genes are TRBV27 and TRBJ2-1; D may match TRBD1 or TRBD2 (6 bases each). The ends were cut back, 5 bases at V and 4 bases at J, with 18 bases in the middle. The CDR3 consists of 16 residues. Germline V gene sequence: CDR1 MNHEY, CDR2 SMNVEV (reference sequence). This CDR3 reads CASSVMGAGRYNEQFF. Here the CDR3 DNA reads TGTGCCAGCAGTGTTATGGGGGCGGGGCGGTACAATGAGCAGTTCTTC.

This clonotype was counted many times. For the CDR3, the DNA is TGTGCCAGCAGCGGCGGGACTCACAATGAGCAGTTCTTC. Translation: CASSGGTHNEQFF. V and J are TRBV9 and TRBJ2-1; D may be TRBD2 (6 bases). Germline V gene lookup returns CDR1 SGDLS and CDR2 YYNGEE. V lost 3 bases and J 5 bases, leaving 9 bases between the germline ends. The CDR3 consists of 13 residues. The whole variable domain, remainder taken from reference TRBV9 and TRBJ2-1, is DSGVTQTPKHLITATGQRVTLRCSPRSGDLSVYWYQQSLDQGLQFLIQYYNGEERAKGNILERFSAQQFPDLHSELNLSSLELGDSALYFCASSGGTHNEQFFGPGTRLTVL.

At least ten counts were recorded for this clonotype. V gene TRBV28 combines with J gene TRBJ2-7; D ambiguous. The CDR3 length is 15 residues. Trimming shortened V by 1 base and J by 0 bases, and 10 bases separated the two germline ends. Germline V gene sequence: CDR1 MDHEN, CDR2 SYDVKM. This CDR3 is CASSLSGPSSYEQYF. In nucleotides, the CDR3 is TGTGCCAGCAGTTTATCCGGGCCTAGCTCCTACGAGCAGTACTTC.

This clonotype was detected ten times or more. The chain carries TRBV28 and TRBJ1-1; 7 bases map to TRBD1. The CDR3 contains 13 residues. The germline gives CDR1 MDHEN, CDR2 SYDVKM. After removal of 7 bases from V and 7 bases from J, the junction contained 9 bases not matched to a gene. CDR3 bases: TGTGCCAGCACCCCTCCGGGACAGCTTGAAGCTTTCTTT. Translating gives CASTPPGQLEAFF.

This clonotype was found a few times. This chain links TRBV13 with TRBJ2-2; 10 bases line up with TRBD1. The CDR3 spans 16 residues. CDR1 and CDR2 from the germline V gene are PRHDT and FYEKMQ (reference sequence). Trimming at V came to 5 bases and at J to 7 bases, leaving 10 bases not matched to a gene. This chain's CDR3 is CASSTRQGARDGELFF. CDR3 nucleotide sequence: TGTGCCAGCAGCACTCGACAGGGGGCCAGGGACGGGGAGCTGTTTTTT.

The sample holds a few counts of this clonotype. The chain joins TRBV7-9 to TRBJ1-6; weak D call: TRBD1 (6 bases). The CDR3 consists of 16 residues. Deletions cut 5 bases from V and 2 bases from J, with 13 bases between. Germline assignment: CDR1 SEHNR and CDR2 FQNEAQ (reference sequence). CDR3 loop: CASSHDRFPYNSPLHF. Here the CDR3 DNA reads TGTGCCAGCAGCCATGACAGGTTCCCCTATAATTCACCCCTCCACTTT.

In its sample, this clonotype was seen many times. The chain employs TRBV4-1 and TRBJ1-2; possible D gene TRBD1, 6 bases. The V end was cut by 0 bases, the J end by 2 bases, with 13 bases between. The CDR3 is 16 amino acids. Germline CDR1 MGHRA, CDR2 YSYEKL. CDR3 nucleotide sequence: TGCGCCAGCAGCCAAGATAGTCACAGGGAGAACTATGGCTACACCTTC. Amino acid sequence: CASSQDSHRENYGYTF.